The rows below give T cell receptor beta chains drawn from one sample of a study of radiotherapy plus CTLA-4 blockade in lung cancer. Generated by immunoSEQ multiplex PCR, the TCRdb table keeps only in-frame clones and is missing some. The sample lists nearly 95,000 clones, roughly 80% occurring once. The specimen was peripheral blood, collected from a patient treated with radiotherapy plus ipilimumab. The receptors were sampled from a human donor with non-small cell lung cancer that progressed on radiotherapy plus ipilimumab. CDR3s include the opening cysteine and the closing phenylalanine or tryptophan. A D gene is named only where the DNA matches it firmly. Expanded clones get a size class; other rows say once, few or many, or leave the size out.

d_gene	abundance	j_gene	v_gene	CDR3aa	CDR3nt
NA	NA	TRBJ1-3	TRBV10-3	CAITPTESGNTIYF	TGTGCCATCACCCCGACCGAATCTGGAAACACCATATATTTT
NA	once	TRBJ1-1	TRBV2	CASSRPPNTEAFF	TGTGCCAGCAGTAGGCCGCCGAACACTGAAGCTTTCTTT
TRBD1	few	TRBJ1-1	TRBV5-1	CASSLGQGLNTEAFF	TGCGCCAGCAGCTTAGGACAGGGTCTGAACACTGAAGCTTTCTTT
NA	NA	TRBJ2-3	TRBV7-9	CASSFPTNTQYF	TGTGCCAGCAGCTTCCCCACAAATACGCAGTATTTT
NA	few	TRBJ1-3	TRBV5-4	CASSLDTGNTIYF	TGTGCCAGCAGCTTAGACACAGGAAACACCATATATTTT
TRBD2	NA	TRBJ2-1	TRBV5-5	CASSLRVASGNEQFF	TGTGCCAGCAGCTTGAGAGTCGCTAGCGGCAATGAGCAGTTCTTC
NA	NA	TRBJ2-5	TRBV5-6	CASSLMGEETQYF	TGTGCCAGCAGCTTGATGGGGGAAGAGACCCAGTACTTC
NA	NA	TRBJ2-7	TRBV21-1	CASSKDPTSGVYEQYF	TGTGCCAGCAGCAAAGACCCGACTAGCGGGGTCTACGAGCAGTACTTC
TRBD1	once	TRBJ1-2	TRBV19	CASSIDDRANYGYTF	TGTGCCAGTAGTATAGACGACAGGGCGAACTATGGCTACACCTTC
NA	NA	TRBJ2-7	TRBV29-1	CSVVGLARTYEQYF	TGCAGCGTTGTGGGGCTAGCCAGGACCTACGAGCAGTACTTC
NA	NA	TRBJ2-5	TRBV4-1	CASSHGTVQYF	TGCGCCAGCAGCCACGGGACTGTGCAGTACTTC
NA	few	TRBJ2-6	TRBV10-3	CAISEPDISRGPGANVLTF	TGTGCCATCAGTGAGCCCGACATCTCTAGGGGCCCTGGGGCCAACGTCCTGACTTTC
NA	NA	TRBJ1-5	TRBV28	CASSSPAGGRQPQHF	TGTGCCAGCAGCTCACCCGCCGGGGGCCGTCAGCCCCAGCATTTT
TRBD1	NA	TRBJ1-2	TRBV6-5	CASSLRTGVLGYTF	TGTGCCAGCAGTTTGCGGACAGGGGTTTTAGGCTACACCTTC
TRBD2	NA	TRBJ2-3	TRBV13	CASRSGGITFTDTQYF	TGTGCCAGCAGGTCGGGAGGGATCACCTTCACAGATACGCAGTATTTT
TRBD2	NA	TRBJ2-3	TRBV7-3	CASSSSGSRADTQYF	TGTGCCAGCAGCTCTAGCGGGAGTCGGGCAGATACGCAGTATTTT
TRBD1	NA	TRBJ2-7	TRBV2	CASTGQGGGYEQYF	TGTGCCAGCACCGGACAGGGTGGCGGCTACGAGCAGTACTTC
TRBD1	NA	TRBJ1-5	TRBV6-6	CASSRTGDGFQPQHF	TGTGCCAGCAGCAGAACAGGGGATGGGTTTCAGCCCCAGCATTTT
TRBD1	once	TRBJ1-1	TRBV7-9	CASSPYGQGAPTEAFF	TGTGCCAGCAGCCCCTACGGACAGGGGGCGCCCACTGAAGCTTTCTTT
TRBD2	NA	TRBJ2-3	TRBV30	CAWSALADLDTQYF	TGTGCCTGGAGTGCTCTAGCGGACCTAGATACGCAGTATTTT
NA	NA	TRBJ2-3	TRBV20-1	CSARLGNTQYF	TGCAGTGCTAGACTGGGTAATACGCAGTATTTT